This TCR beta chain was observed in a study of cytomegalovirus exposure and HLA in healthy donors. Whole-study results and caveats: The study flagged some 170 TCR beta chains as cytomegalovirus-associated. A few of the chains that were CMV-associated were confirmed in vitro to be specific for CMV antigens. The TCR clusters that emerged in the first cohort tended, a later analysis found, to co-occur in the roughly 130 validation repertoires. Accounts indicate the classifier identified cytomegalovirus status with strong specificity and sensitivity.

This clone appeared many times. Its specificity is not known. Germline lookup yields CDR1 SGHNT and CDR2 YYREEE (reference sequence). The CDR3 covers 17 residues. With 0 bases removed from V and 0 bases from J, the gap between germline ends came to 13 bases. This table comes from immunoSEQ multiplex PCR, and its TCRdb copy is limited to in-frame clones, with some not included. The data show some 350,000 clones, roughly 90% seen once. Material for sequencing was PBMCs. J is TRBJ1-3 and V is TRBV5-4; D is perhaps TRBD1 (6 bases). This clonotype was obtained from a woman in her 30s in good health and CMV-seropositive. The CDR3 loop reads CASSLVPDRDSGNTIYF. Here the CDR3 DNA reads TGTGCCAGCAGCTTGGTGCCGGACAGAGACTCTGGAAACACCATATATTTT.